Shown below are 10 T cell receptor beta chains from a single sample sequenced in a study of B cell selection in AIRE deficiency. The regulatory T cell sort gate was CD4+CD25hiCD127low/negative. Sequencing used immunoSEQ multiplex PCR; TCRdb keeps in-frame clones, though not all of them. Here the sample spans 20,000 or so clones, around 90% being singletons. Sequenced sample: CD4+CD25+ Tregs sorted from PBMCs. The receptors come from a human donor in good health.

The chain employs TRBV18 and TRBJ1-1; D not resolved. Trimming took off 3 bases at V and 9 bases at J, with 11 bases between the two ends. CDR3 length: 12 residues. From germline, CDR1 is KGHSH and CDR2 LQKENI. CDR3 sequence reads: CASSPDREKAFF. CDR3 sequence (DNA): TGTGCCAGCTCACCGGACCGTGAAAAAGCTTTCTTT. Complete variable domain (other parts from reference TRBV18 and TRBJ1-1): NAGVMQNPRHLVRRRGQEARLRCSPMKGHSHVYWYRQLPEEGLKFMVYLQKENIIDESGMPKERFSAEFPKEGPSILRIQQVVRGDSAAYFCASSPDREKAFFGQGTRLTVV.

J is TRBJ2-4 and V is TRBV19; the match to TRBD2 covers 8 bases. The V gene's germline CDR1 is LNHDA and CDR2 SQIVND (reference sequence). The junction had 7 bases not matched to a gene; V was cut back by 0 bases and J by 9 bases. The CDR3 has 15 amino acids. CDR3 sequence reads: CASSIDAFRGGIQYF. CDR3 coding DNA: TGTGCCAGTAGTATAGACGCGTTTCGGGGGGGCATTCAGTACTTC.

The chain carries TRBV6-6 and TRBJ1-1, with D possibly matching TRBD1 (5 bases). V gave up 4 bases and J gave up 0 bases, with 9 bases separating them. The CDR3 has 14 residues. CDR1 and CDR2 (germline): MNHNY, SVGAGI (reference sequence). CDR3 sequence: CASSSGGVNTEAFF. The DNA of the CDR3 is TGTGCCAGCAGTTCTGGGGGGGTGAACACTGAAGCTTTCTTT.

The CDR3 protein is CASSQDWGGREQYF. The CDR3 region has the DNA TGCGCCAGCAGCCAAGATTGGGGGGGCCGGGAGCAGTACTTC. This sequence joins TRBV4-3 and TRBJ2-7, with a possible D match to TRBD2 (7 bases). Germline CDR1 LGHNA, CDR2 YSLEER. The CDR3 sequence is 14 residues long. The V end lost 0 bases, the J end lost 7 bases, and 13 bases lay between the germline ends.

V gene TRBV5-4 combines with J gene TRBJ2-3, with D maybe TRBD2 (6 bases). The CDR3 contains 14 residues. Trimming stripped 1 base from V and 4 bases from J, with 10 bases between. Looked up from germline, CDR1 is SGHNT and CDR2 is YYREEE (reference sequence). For the CDR3, the DNA is TGTGCCAGCAGCTTGAGGGACTTGGCAGATACGCAGTATTTT. Translating it yields CASSLRDLADTQYF.

CDR3 bases: TGCAGTGCCCGCACAGATACGCAGTATTTT. Amino acid sequence: CSARTDTQYF. This chain links TRBV20-1 with TRBJ2-3; unclear D gene. The CDR3 sequence is 10 residues long. Germline CDR1 and CDR2: DFQATT and SNEGSKA (reference sequence). Between the trimmed V and J ends, which lost 6 bases and 1 base, there was a span of 2 bases.

The chain's CDR3 is CASSTPTGPYGYTF. CDR3 nucleotides: TGCGCCAGCAGCACTCCGACAGGCCCCTATGGCTACACCTTC. The V call is TRBV5-1, the J call TRBJ1-2; weak D call: TRBD1 (6 bases). Trimming stripped 4 bases from V and 4 bases from J, with 14 bases between. Germline CDR1 and CDR2: SGHRS and YFSETQ. The CDR3 covers 14 residues.

The gene calls are TRBV6-6 and TRBJ2-1; a weak D match, TRBD2 (5 bases). Germline CDR1 MNHNY, CDR2 SVGAGI (reference sequence). The V end lost 4 bases, the J end lost 8 bases, and 9 bases lay between the germline ends. This CDR3 is 12 amino acids long. CDR3 amino acids: CASSSKEDEQFF. CDR3 in DNA: TGTGCCAGCAGTTCCAAGGAGGATGAGCAGTTCTTC.

The chain combines TRBV5-4 with TRBJ1-2; D perhaps matches TRBD1 (5 bases). This CDR3 comprises 14 residues. Germline loops: CDR1 SGHNT, CDR2 YYREEE (reference sequence). V shed 4 bases and J shed 4 bases, with 14 bases lying between them. CDR3 sequence (DNA): TGTGCCAGCAGCCCAACCGGAACAGGCTATGGCTACACCTTC. Encoded protein: CASSPTGTGYGYTF. The variable domain in full, with the rest retrieved from reference TRBV5-4 and TRBJ1-2, is ETGVTQSPTHLIKTRGQQVTLRCSSQSGHNTVSWYQQALGQGPQFIFQYYREEENGRGNFPPRFSGLQFPNYSSELNVNALELDDSALYLCASSPTGTGYGYTFGSGTRLTVV.

V gene TRBV7-9 combines with J gene TRBJ2-3; the D call may be TRBD1 or TRBD2 (5 bases each). Trimming removed 4 bases from V and 1 base from J, with 15 bases in between. The CDR3 covers 16 residues. Germline assignment: CDR1 SEHNR and CDR2 FQNEAQ (reference sequence). The CDR3 nucleotides read TGTGCCAGCAGCTCGGGACGGACGTCCCGCACAGATACGCAGTATTTT. It codes for CASSSGRTSRTDTQYF.